The 4 T cell receptor beta chains given below trace back to one sample, sequenced in a study of T cells in Graves' hyperthyroidism and ophthalmopathy. Amplified regions were TCR beta CDR3 sequences from RNA transcripts. The HTBI set primed first-round TCR CDR3 RT-PCR. MiXCR, run by TCRdb on the multiplex PCR reads, gives a single entry per CDR3 protein. The data show under 700,000 distinct CDR3 sequences, with approximately 15% seen just once and approximately 20% held by the top ten. Sequenced input: blood. Every receptor here comes from a woman younger than 30 with Graves' hyperthyroidism.

There are many counts of this clonotype. For the CDR3, the DNA is TGTGCCAGCAGCCCGACAGTCCATAGCAATCAGCCCCAGCATTTT. Translation: CASSPTVHSNQPQHF. J is TRBJ1-5 and V is TRBV3-1; TRBD1 might be the D (5 bases). V was shortened by 4 bases and J by 0 bases, with 10 bases between the two germline ends. The CDR3 has 15 residues. CDR1 LGHDT and CDR2 YNNKEL come from the germline V gene (reference sequence).

This clonotype was counted between two and nine times. The chain recombines TRBV14 with TRBJ2-5; 8 bases map to TRBD1. The V and J ends lost 1 base and 4 bases, in that order; junction bases with no gene match: 11. Germline V CDR1 and CDR2: SGHDN, FVKESK. The CDR3 is 17 amino acids. In DNA form, the CDR3 reads TGTGCCAGCAGCCAAGCGGCCGGGACAGGTCGCTCAGAGACCCAGTACTTC. Its translation is CASSQAAGTGRSETQYF.

This clonotype appeared many times. The V gene is TRBV6-2 or TRBV6-3, the J gene TRBJ2-1; D remains ambiguous. From germline, CDR1 is MNHEY and CDR2 SVGEGT. The length of the CDR3 is 13 residues. V was trimmed by 7 bases and J by 7 bases, leaving 14 bases between them. The DNA of the CDR3 is TGTGCCAGCAACAAAGATAGTGTGAATGAGCAGTTCTTC. It translates to CASNKDSVNEQFF.

This clonotype was counted at least ten times. The chain is built from TRBV28 and TRBJ1-6; possibly TRBD1 for D (5 bases). The germline gives CDR1 MDHEN, CDR2 SYDVKM. The length of the CDR3 is 14 residues. V lost 6 bases to trimming and J lost 7 bases, with 13 bases between them. The CDR3 region has the DNA TGTGCCAGCAGCGTTACGGGGCCGAATTCACCCCTCCACTTT. Its protein is CASSVTGPNSPLHF.